This T cell receptor beta chain appears in the sequencing data of a study of blood T cell repertoires in COVID-19. The data were produced by immunoSEQ multiplex PCR, yet TCRdb's version contains in-frame clones alone and is incomplete. Of some 250,000 clones listed, 70% to 90% are singletons. Losses at the gene ends were 0 bases for V and 2 bases for J; bases not matched to a gene: 7. Germline V gene sequence: CDR1 LGHNA, CDR2 YSLEER. This CDR3 has 16 residues. This clonotype originated in a woman between 25 and 40 years old with acute or convalescent COVID-19. The source material was peripheral blood. The J gene is TRBJ2-7, the V gene TRBV4-3; 7 nucleotides match TRBD1. The CDR3 here is CASSQEGTASTYEQYF. CDR3 sequence (DNA): TGCGCCAGCAGCCAAGAGGGGACAGCTTCTACCTACGAGCAGTACTTC.